The clone carrying this T cell receptor (beta chain) occurred a few times. The junction shows a germline mismatch at one end, possibly a read error. These data are taken from a study of blood T cell repertoires in COVID-19. Study information: Samples of COVID-19 (acute and convalescent) were obtained from the United States, Italy and Spain. T cells, B-cell-depleted T cells, or PBMCs provided the cDNA or gDNA that served as material.

As processed by the authors: Reference gene primer amplification in the assay estimated nucleated cell counts. Repertoires were generated with immunoSEQ multiplex PCR, while TCRdb's copy carries only in-frame clones and drops some. V and J calls and clone size are given by that table; D and trimming were obtained from the DNA. Of around 25,000 clones listed, 80% to 90% are singletons. CDR3 length: 12 amino acids. Germline CDR1 LGHDT, CDR2 YNNKEL (reference sequence). The clonotype was recovered from a human donor in a cohort sampled during active COVID-19. The gene calls are TRBV3-1 (or the pseudogene TRBV3-2) and TRBJ2-2, with D unresolved. Sequenced input: peripheral blood. Written as DNA, the CDR3 is TGTGCCAGCAGCCCATACACGGGGGAGCTGTTTTTT. It specifies CASSPYTGELFF.